This T cell receptor beta chain was observed in a study of T cells in Graves' hyperthyroidism and ophthalmopathy. Deletions cut 0 bases from V and 4 bases from J, with 17 bases between. CDR3 size: 17 residues. CDR1 is MGHRA, CDR2 YSYEKL, per germline. Using RNA transcripts as the source, TCR beta CDR3 regions were amplified. The HTBI primer set served for first-round RT-PCR of the TCR CDR3. TCRdb independently ran MiXCR on the multiplex PCR reads; one entry per CDR3 protein. The sample consists of 560,000 or so distinct CDR3 sequences, less than 20% of them appearing once. This TCR derives from a man aged 40-55 years with Graves' ophthalmopathy. Sequenced material: blood. This chain joins TRBV4-1 and TRBJ2-3, with D possibly TRBD2 on 6 matching bases. Here the CDR3 DNA reads TGCGCCAGCAGCCAAGAGAGCGGGCTCTGGATAGCAGATACGCAGTATTTT. It is translated as CASSQESGLWIADTQYF.